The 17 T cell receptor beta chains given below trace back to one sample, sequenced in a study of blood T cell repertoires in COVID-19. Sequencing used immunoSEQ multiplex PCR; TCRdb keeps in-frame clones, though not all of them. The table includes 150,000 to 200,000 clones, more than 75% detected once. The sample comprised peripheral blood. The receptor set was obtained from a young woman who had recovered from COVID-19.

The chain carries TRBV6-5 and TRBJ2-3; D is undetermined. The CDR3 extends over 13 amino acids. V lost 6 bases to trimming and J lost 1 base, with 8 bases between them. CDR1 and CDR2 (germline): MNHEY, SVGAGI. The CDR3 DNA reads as TGTGCCAGCAGACCCCTAGGCACAGATACGCAGTATTTT. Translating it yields CASRPLGTDTQYF.

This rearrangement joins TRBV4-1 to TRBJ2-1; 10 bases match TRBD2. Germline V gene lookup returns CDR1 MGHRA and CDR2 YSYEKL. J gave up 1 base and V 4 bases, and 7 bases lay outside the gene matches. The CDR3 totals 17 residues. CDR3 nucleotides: TGCGCCAGCAGCCGAGAAGCGGGAGGGTCTTCCTACAATGAGCAGTTCTTC. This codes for CASSREAGGSSYNEQFF.

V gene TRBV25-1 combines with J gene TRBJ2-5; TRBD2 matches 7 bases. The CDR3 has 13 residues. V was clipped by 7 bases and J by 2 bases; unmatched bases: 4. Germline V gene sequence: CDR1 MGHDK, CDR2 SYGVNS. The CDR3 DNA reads TGTGCCAGCAACCACGGGAGGCAAGAGACCCAGTACTTC. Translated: CASNHGRQETQYF. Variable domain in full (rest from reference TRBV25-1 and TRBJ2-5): EADIYQTPRYLVIGTGKKITLECSQTMGHDKMYWYQQDPGMELHLIHYSYGVNSTEKGDLSSESTVSRIRTEHFPLTLESARPSHTSQYLCASNHGRQETQYFGPGTRLLVL.

The CDR3 is CASSLMRRSSYEQYF. As DNA, the CDR3 is TGTGCCAGCAGCTTGATGCGGAGGAGCTCCTACGAGCAGTACTTC. J is TRBJ2-7 and V is TRBV5-8, with D maybe TRBD2 (5 bases). V lost 1 base, J lost 0 bases, and 11 bases lay in between. Germline CDR1 SGHTS, CDR2 YDEGEE. CDR3 length equals 15 residues.

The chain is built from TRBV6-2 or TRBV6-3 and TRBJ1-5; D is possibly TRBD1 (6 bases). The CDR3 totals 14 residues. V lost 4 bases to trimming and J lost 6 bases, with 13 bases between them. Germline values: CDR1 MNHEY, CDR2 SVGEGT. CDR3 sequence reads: CASSSGGSGQPQHF. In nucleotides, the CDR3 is TGTGCCAGCAGTTCGGGGGGCTCCGGTCAGCCCCAGCATTTT.

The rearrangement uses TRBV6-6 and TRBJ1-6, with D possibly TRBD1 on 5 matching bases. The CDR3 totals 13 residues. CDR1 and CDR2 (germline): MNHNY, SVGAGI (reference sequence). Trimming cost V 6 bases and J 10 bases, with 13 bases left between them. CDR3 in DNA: TGTGCCAGCAGCTCCCAGGGAGGCTCACCCCTCCACTTT. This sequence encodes CASSSQGGSPLHF.

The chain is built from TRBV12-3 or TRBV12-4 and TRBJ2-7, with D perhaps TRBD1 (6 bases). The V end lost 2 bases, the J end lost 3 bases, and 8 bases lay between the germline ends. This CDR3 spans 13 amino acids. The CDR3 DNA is TGTGCCAGCAGTTTACCGGACAGCTACGAGCAGTACTTC. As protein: CASSLPDSYEQYF.

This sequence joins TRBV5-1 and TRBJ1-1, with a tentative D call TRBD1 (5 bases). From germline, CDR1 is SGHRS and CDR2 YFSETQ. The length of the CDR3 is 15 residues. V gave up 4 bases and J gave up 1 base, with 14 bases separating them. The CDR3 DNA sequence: TGCGCCAGCAGCCCAGGGCAGGGCAAGAACACTGAAGCTTTCTTT. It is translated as CASSPGQGKNTEAFF.

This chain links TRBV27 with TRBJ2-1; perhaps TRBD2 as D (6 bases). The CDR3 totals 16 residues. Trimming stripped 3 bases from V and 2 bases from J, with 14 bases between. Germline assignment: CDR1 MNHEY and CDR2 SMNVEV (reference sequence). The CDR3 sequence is CASSLAGYDAYNEQFF. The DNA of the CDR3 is TGTGCCAGCAGTTTGGCGGGATATGACGCCTACAATGAGCAGTTCTTC.

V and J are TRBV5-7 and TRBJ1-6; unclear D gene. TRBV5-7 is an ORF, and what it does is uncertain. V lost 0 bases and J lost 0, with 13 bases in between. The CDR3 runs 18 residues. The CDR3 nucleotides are TGTGCCAGCAGCTTGGCGGGAAACCCGAGCTCCTATAATTCACCCCTCCACTTT. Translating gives CASSLAGNPSSYNSPLHF.

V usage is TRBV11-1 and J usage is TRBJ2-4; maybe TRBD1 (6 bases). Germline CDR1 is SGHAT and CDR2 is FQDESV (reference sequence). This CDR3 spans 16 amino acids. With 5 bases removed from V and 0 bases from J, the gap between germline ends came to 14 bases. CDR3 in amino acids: CASSTRQEIAKNIQYF. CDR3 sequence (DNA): TGTGCCAGCAGCACCCGACAGGAGATAGCCAAAAACATTCAGTACTTC.

The CDR3: CASSYSPGQPQHF. As DNA, the CDR3 is TGTGCCAGCAGTTACTCTCCGGGTCAGCCCCAGCATTTT. The chain employs TRBV6-2 or TRBV6-3 and TRBJ1-5; D remains ambiguous. The length of the CDR3 is 13 residues. V was pared by 0 bases and J by 6 bases, with 6 bases between. Germline values: CDR1 MNHEY, CDR2 SVGEGT.

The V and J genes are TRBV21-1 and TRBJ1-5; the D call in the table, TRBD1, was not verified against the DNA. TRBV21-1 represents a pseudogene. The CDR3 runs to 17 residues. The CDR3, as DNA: TGTGCCAGCAGCAAATTGGGGGACAGGTCGACCAATCAGCCCCAGCATTTT. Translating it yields CASSKLGDRSTNQPQHF.

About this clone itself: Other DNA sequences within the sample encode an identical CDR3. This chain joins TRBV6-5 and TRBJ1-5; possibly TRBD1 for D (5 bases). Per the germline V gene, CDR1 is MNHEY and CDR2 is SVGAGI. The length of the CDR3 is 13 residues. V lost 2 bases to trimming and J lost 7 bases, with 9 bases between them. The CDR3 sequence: CASSYGQGQPQHF. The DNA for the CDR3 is TGTGCCAGCAGTTACGGGCAGGGCCAGCCCCAGCATTTT.

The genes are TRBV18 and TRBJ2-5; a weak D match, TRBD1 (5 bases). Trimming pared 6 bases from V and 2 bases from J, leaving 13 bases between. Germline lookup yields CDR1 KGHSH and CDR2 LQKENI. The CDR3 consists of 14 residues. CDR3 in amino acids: CASSPDRIQETQYF. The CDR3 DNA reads TGTGCCAGCTCGCCTGACAGAATTCAAGAGACCCAGTACTTC.

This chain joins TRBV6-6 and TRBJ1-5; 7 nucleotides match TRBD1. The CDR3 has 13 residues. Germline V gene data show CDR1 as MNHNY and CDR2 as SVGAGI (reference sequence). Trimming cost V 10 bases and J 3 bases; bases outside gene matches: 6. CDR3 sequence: CAIGTVLNQPQHF. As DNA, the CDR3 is TGTGCCATCGGGACAGTACTCAATCAGCCCCAGCATTTT.

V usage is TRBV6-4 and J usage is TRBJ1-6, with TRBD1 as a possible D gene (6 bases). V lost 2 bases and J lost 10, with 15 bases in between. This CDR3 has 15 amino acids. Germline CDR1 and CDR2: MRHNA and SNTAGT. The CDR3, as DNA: TGTGCCAGCAGTGACGTGGCAGGGGAAGAATCACCCCTCCACTTT. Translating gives CASSDVAGEESPLHF.